This TCR beta chain is from a study of CD8 T cells in Susac syndrome. On this clonotype itself: The antigen is not known.

Sequencing of TCR beta was undertaken in CD8+ and CD4+ T cells derived from blood. Treatment-naive patients with stable or active relapsing-remitting disease served as multiple sclerosis controls. Whole-study findings and limits: As the study acknowledged, the number of individuals who were part of its TCR sequencing and HLA analysis was relatively small.

RNA in amounts of roughly 0.45 to 1 ug was reverse transcribed with random hexamers. The method of amplification for TCR beta CDR3 was immunoSEQ multiplex PCR, covering 54 Vbeta and 13 Jbeta. TCRdb re-derived calls from the immunoSEQ multiplex PCR reads in MiXCR, one entry per CDR3 protein. The sample lists 150,000 to 250,000 distinct CDR3 sequences, nearly 95% occurring once. The sequence was obtained from a human donor with multiple sclerosis. The sequencing sample was made of CD4+ T cells from PBMCs.

The CDR3 DNA reads as TGTGCCAGCACCCCAGTCCCGGGACTAGCGGGAGAAGAGACCCAGTACTTC. This encodes CASTPVPGLAGEETQYF. The rearrangement links TRBV6-1 to TRBJ2-5; 14 nucleotides match TRBD2. This CDR3 is built from 17 residues. The germline gives CDR1 MNHNS, CDR2 SASEGT. J was trimmed by 3 bases and V by 7 bases; bases with no gene match: 10.